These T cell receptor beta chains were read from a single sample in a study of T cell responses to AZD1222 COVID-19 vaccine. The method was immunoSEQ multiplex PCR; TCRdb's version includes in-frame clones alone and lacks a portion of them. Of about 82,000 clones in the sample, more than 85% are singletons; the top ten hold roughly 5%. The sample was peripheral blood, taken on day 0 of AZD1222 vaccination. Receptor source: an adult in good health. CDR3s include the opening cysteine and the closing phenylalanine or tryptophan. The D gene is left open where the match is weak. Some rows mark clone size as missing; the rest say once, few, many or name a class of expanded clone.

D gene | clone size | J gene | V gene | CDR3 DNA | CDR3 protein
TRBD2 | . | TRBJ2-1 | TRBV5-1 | TGCGCCAGCAGCGGGGGGACTAGTTCTTACAATGAGCAGTTCTTC | CASSGGTSSYNEQFF
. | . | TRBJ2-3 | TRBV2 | TGTGCCAGCAGTGTTGGGCGGTCAGATACGCAGTATTTT | CASSVGRSDTQYF
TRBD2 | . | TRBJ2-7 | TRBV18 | TGTGCCAGCTCACCCGGACTAGCAAACGAGCAGTACTTC | CASSPGLANEQYF
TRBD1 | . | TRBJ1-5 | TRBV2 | TGTGCCATCAAGGACAGGGGCCGCAATCAGCCCCAGCATTTT | CAIKDRGRNQPQHF
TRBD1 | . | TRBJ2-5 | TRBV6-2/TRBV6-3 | TGTGCCAGCAGTCTTCCCGGGACAGGGGTAGAGACCCAGTACTTC | CASSLPGTGVETQYF
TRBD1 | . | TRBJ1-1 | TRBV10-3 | TGTGCCATCAGTGTCTCCGGACAGGGGAACACTGAAGCTTTCTTT | CAISVSGQGNTEAFF
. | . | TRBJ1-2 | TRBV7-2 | TGTGCCAGCAGCTCCTTTTATGATAACCCCTATGGCTACACCTTC | CASSSFYDNPYGYTF
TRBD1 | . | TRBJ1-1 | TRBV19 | TGTGCCAGTAACGCGAACAGGGGACAGAACACTGAAGCTTTCTTT | CASNANRGQNTEAFF
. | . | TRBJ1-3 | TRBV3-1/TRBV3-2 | TGTGCCAGCAGCCAAGATCAGGGGCCCAGCTCTGGAAACACCATATATTTT | CASSQDQGPSSGNTIYF
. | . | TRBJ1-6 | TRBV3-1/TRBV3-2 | TGTGCCAGCAGCCCACCAGGGTTTTTTAATTCACCCCTCCACTTT | CASSPPGFFNSPLHF
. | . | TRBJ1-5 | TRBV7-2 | TGTGCCAGCAGCTTAGTCGCAGGGATGAATCAGCCCCAGCATTTT | CASSLVAGMNQPQHF
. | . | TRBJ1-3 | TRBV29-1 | TGCAGCGGTTACAAGAGCTCTGGAAACACCATATATTTT | CSGYKSSGNTIYF
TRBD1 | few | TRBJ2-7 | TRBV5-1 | TGCGCCAGCAGCCAGTACGGGACAGCGATCAACGAGCAGTACTTC | CASSQYGTAINEQYF
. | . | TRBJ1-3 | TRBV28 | TGTGCCAGCAGCTCCCGACCCGGAAACACCATATATTTT | CASSSRPGNTIYF
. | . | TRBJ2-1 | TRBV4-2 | TGTGCCAGCAGCCAACCCACAGCGTTGAGCTCCTACAATGAGCAGTTCTTC | CASSQPTALSSYNEQFF
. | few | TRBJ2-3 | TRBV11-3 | TGTGCCAGCAGCTTAGACACAGATACGCAGTATTTT | CASSLDTDTQYF
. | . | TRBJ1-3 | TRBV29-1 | TGCAGCGTTGAAGACGACGGGAGCGGTGGAAACACCATATATTTT | CSVEDDGSGGNTIYF
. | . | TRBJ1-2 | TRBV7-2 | TGTGCCAGCAGCTTTGGGGGTCTTAACTATGGCTACACCTTC | CASSFGGLNYGYTF
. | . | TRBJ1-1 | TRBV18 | TGTGCCAGCTCACCACTCCCCGGGGGAAACACTGAAGCTTTCTTT | CASSPLPGGNTEAFF
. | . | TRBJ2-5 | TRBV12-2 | TGTGCAAGTCGCTTAGTCGTCCCAAAGTGGGAGACCCAGTACTTC | CASRLVVPKWETQYF
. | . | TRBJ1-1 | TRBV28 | TGTGCCAGCAGTTTGAGGAAAACTGAAGCTTTCTTT | CASSLRKTEAFF
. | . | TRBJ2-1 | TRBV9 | TGTGCCAGCAGCGTATCGGAATACAATGAGCAGTTCTTC | CASSVSEYNEQFF
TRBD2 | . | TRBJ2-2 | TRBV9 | TGTGCCAGCACCCCCCGGGGGGGGGACATTAACACCGGGGAGCTGTTTTTT | CASTPRGGDINTGELFF
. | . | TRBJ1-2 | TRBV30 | TGTGCCTGGAGTGCCTATTATGGCTACACCTTC | CAWSAYYGYTF
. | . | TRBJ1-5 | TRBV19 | TGTGCCAGTAGTACCGCCGGACCCCAAATTCTGCCCCAGCATTTT | CASSTAGPQILPQHF
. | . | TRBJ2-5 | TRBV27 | TGTGCCAGCAGTAAGAACCCCGGGCAGGGGAAGGAGACCCAGTACTTC | CASSKNPGQGKETQYF
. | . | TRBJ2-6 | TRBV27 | TGTGCCAGCAGTCGCGCGGCAGGGACTGGGGCCAACGTCCTGACTTTC | CASSRAAGTGANVLTF